This T cell receptor beta chain was sequenced during a study of blood T cells in healthy people across ages (dated by TCRdb to 2013 to 2016). With regard to the full study: In model experiments, template switching captured about one uniquely barcoded TCR beta cDNA molecule for every two T cells. To track age-related changes in TCR beta repertoire diversity, the study relied on deep sequencing normalized with unique cDNA molecular identifiers. Four age groups were formed from the donors: young (average around 15 years), middle-aged (approximately 42), aged (62) and long-lived (approximately 80). Donors of different ages were randomly distributed across sequencing lanes to avoid experimental bias. The study analyzed two additional independent replicas of 1 million unique cDNA reads from the same blood draw for two donors, one aged 18 to 29 and one aged 80 or older.

The germline V gene supplies CDR1 MNHEY and CDR2 SVGEGT. Spanning cysteine to phenylalanine, the CDR3 consists of 15 amino acids. Here the CDR3 DNA is all that survives: 45 bases in frame from base 1. Here V drops 5 bases and J drops 2 bases, and the junction holds 4 bases not matched to any gene. The 40 or so donors, aged about 6 to 100 years, were systemically healthy Caucasian individuals from Russia. About 10 milliliters of peripheral blood were drawn from each donor into EDTA-treated Vacutainer tubes. Ficoll-Paque density-gradient centrifugation was used to isolate PBMCs, with at least 7 million per sample. Total RNA was extracted from PBMCs with Trizol reagent, with at least 5 micrograms obtained per sample. For every donor, flow cytometry on a PBMC aliquot measured the percentage of naive CD45RAhigh/CD27high T cells. Study-level results and caveats: The long-lived group showed more naive CD4+ T cells, fewer expanded clones and increased TCR diversity than the aged group, suggesting age selection. Since profiling was done on bulk unsorted PBMCs, naive and antigen-experienced compartments could not be conclusively compared. Donor CMV infection status was unknown, potentially confounding age-related changes in expanded clonotypes. Observed TCR beta diversity correlated strongly with the percentage of naive T cells measured by flow cytometry. As age increased, observed TCR beta diversity per million T cells dropped in a roughly linear way, and a significant reduction was already evident by age roughly 40. Estimates of total diversity based on one million sequenced T cells were regarded as lower bounds and as underestimates.

Comment on this clonotype: Which antigen it targets is not known. Base quality data are lacking; no much larger clone is found one base away.

Libraries were prepared through 5' RACE. For sequencing, an Illumina HiSeq 2500 was employed. A second PCR of about 6 to 11 cycles was performed with a sample-barcoded 5' primer and a J-beta primer mix. A unique molecular identifier was introduced onto each TCR beta cDNA molecule by a template-switch 5' adaptor carrying 12 random nucleotides. At least 2.5 million CDR3-containing paired-end reads were obtained from each sample. First-strand cDNA synthesis was performed from all RNA using the Mint cDNA synthesis kit, with priming by a TRBC-specific oligonucleotide. Following uracil-DNA glycosylase treatment, a first 18-cycle PCR with universal primers M1SS and BC2_uni_R was performed on all cDNA. In the source study's methods: Normalization of each sample was performed by random selection of 1 million high-quality reads, each carrying a distinct molecular identifier. Instead of being binned into consensus sequences, reads with shared molecular identifiers were discarded. CDR3 identification, clonotype clustering and error correction used MiTCR with a Q25 quality threshold and the strictest error-elimination algorithm. A nonparametric unseen species model with Euler transformation was used to estimate a lower bound on total TCR beta diversity. TCRdb applied fastp at Q25 and MiXCR to the public reads, then kept only in-frame beta chains. Each entry is one CDR3 protein sequence, shown with its most common DNA and genes. The V and J calls were determined by TCRdb, not by the authors. The sample contains approximately 1,000,000 distinct CDR3 sequences, under 55% of them found a single time. The ten largest make up under 20% of the sample.

Recombination linked TRBV6-2 or TRBV6-3 to TRBJ2-4; 9 bases in the junction line up with TRBD1. Input material: blood. The sequence was obtained from a woman in her fifties or sixties in good health. The DNA sequence follows: TGTGCCAGCAGTGCGACAGGGGGGACCAAAAACATTCAGTACTTC. Translated, it gives CASSATGGTKNIQYF.